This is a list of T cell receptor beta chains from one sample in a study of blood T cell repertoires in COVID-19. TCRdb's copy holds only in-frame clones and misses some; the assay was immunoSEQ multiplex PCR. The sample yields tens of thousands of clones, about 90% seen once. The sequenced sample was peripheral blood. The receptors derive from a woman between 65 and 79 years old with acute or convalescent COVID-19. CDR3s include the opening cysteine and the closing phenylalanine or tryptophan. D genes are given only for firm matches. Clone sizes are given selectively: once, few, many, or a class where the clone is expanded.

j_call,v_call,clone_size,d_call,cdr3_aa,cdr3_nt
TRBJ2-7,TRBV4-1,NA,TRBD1,CASSQTGTGGYEQYF,TGCGCCAGCAGCCAAACCGGGACAGGGGGGTACGAGCAGTACTTC
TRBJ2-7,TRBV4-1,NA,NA,CASSQDPGNYEQYF,TGCGCCAGCAGCCAAGATCCGGGGAACTACGAGCAGTACTTC
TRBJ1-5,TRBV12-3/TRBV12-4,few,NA,CASSHGGAWPQHF,TGTGCCAGCAGCCACGGGGGGGCTTGGCCCCAGCATTTT
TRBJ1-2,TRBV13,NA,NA,CASSSSDRPLGGYTF,TGTGCCAGCAGCTCCTCAGACAGGCCCCTCGGCGGCTACACCTTC
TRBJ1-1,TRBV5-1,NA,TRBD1,CASSLPGGAGMNTEAFF,TGCGCCAGCAGCTTGCCAGGGGGCGCCGGCATGAACACTGAAGCTTTCTTT
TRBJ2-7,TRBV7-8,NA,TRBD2,CASSLLAGSYEQYF,TGTGCCAGCAGCTTACTAGCGGGATCCTACGAGCAGTACTTC
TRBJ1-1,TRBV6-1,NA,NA,CASSEYGAGLYTEAFF,TGTGCCAGCAGTGAATATGGGGCAGGGTTGTACACTGAAGCTTTCTTT
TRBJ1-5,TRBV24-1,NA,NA,CATSDPGQNQPQHF,TGTGCCACCAGTGACCCCGGACAGAATCAGCCCCAGCATTTT
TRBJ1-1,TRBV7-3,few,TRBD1,CASSFGVQGTEAFF,TGTGCCAGCAGCTTTGGTGTACAGGGGACTGAAGCTTTCTTT
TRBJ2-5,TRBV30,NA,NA,CAWTPVQETQYF,TGTGCCTGGACCCCGGTCCAAGAGACCCAGTACTTC
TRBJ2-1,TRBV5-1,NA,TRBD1,CASTPDRAVDEQFF,TGCGCCAGCACCCCGGACAGGGCAGTCGATGAGCAGTTCTTC
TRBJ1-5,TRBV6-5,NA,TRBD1,CASRRDRASNQPQHF,TGTGCCAGCAGAAGAGACAGGGCTAGCAATCAGCCCCAGCATTTT
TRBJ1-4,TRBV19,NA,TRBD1,CASMMTGRNEKLFF,TGTGCCAGTATGATGACAGGGCGAAATGAAAAACTGTTTTTT
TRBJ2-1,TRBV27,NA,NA,CASIALGTNLGASVSYNEQFF,TGTGCCAGCATTGCTCTGGGGACGAACCTCGGGGCTAGCGTTTCCTACAATGAGCAGTTCTTC
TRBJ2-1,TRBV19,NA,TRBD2,CASSTTSVSYNEQFF,TGTGCCAGTAGCACGACTAGCGTTTCCTACAATGAGCAGTTCTTC
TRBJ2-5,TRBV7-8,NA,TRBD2,CASSSWGLAGGRQETQYF,TGTGCCAGCAGCTCATGGGGACTAGCGGGAGGTCGCCAAGAGACCCAGTACTTC
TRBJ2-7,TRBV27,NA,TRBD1,CASSLGQTYEQYF,TGTGCCAGCAGTTTGGGACAGACCTACGAGCAGTACTTC
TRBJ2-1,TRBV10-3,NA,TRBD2,CATGLAENEQFF,TGTGCCACCGGACTAGCTGAAAATGAGCAGTTCTTC
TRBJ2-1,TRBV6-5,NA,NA,CATRGAGPTYNEQFF,TGTGCCACCAGAGGGGCGGGGCCAACCTACAATGAGCAGTTCTTC
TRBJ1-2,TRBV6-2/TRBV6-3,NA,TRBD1,CASSHGDRGGYTF,TGTGCCAGCAGCCACGGGGACAGGGGAGGCTACACCTTC
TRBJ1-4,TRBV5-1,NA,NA,CASSPQPLGGTNEKLFF,TGCGCCAGCAGCCCACAACCGTTGGGGGGAACTAATGAAAAACTGTTTTTT